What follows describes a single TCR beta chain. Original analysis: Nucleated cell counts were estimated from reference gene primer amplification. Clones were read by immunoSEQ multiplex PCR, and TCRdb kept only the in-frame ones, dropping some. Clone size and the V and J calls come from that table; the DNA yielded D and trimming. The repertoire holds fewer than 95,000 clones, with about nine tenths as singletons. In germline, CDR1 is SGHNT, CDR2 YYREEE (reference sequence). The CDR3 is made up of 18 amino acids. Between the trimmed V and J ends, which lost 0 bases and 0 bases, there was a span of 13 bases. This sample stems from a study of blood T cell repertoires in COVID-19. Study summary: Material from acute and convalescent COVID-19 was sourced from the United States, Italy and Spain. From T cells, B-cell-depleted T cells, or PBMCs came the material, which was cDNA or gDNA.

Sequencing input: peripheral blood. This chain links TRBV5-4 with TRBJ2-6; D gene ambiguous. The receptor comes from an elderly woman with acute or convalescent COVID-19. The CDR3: CASSLGGPLRSGANVLTF. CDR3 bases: TGTGCCAGCAGCTTGGGAGGTCCTCTCCGCTCTGGGGCCAACGTCCTGACTTTC.